The next 17 T cell receptor beta chains were all read from a single sample in a study of blood T cell repertoires in COVID-19. Assay: immunoSEQ multiplex PCR; the TCRdb copy retains only in-frame clones and omits some. The sample comprises under 300,000 clones, 89% of which are singletons, and about 4.5% rests with the top ten. Specimen: peripheral blood. These receptors originate from a woman aged 40 to 55 who had recovered from COVID-19.

The V and J genes are TRBV9 and TRBJ2-3; D is possibly TRBD2 (5 bases). Germline assignment: CDR1 SGDLS and CDR2 YYNGEE. Trimming cost V 4 bases and J 5 bases, with 8 bases left between them. CDR3 length: 12 amino acids. CDR3 sequence (DNA): TGTGCCAGCAGCTACGGGGTAGATACGCAGTATTTT. It is translated as CASSYGVDTQYF.

The gene calls are TRBV28 and TRBJ1-2; D is undetermined. Per the germline V gene, CDR1 is MDHEN and CDR2 is SYDVKM. V lost 5 bases to trimming and J lost 0 bases, with 10 bases between them. The CDR3 has 14 amino acids. CDR3 nucleotides: TGTGCCAGCAGTCGAGAGGGCCCTAACTATGGCTACACCTTC. Amino acid sequence: CASSREGPNYGYTF.

Only a few counts were recorded for this clone. The gene calls are TRBV11-2 and TRBJ1-6; 7 nucleotides match TRBD1. CDR1 and CDR2 (germline): SGHAT, FQNNGV. Losses at the gene ends were 0 bases for V and 7 bases for J; bases not matched to a gene: 6. The CDR3 extends over 16 amino acids. The CDR3 loop is CASSLDHGTVNSPLHF. CDR3 DNA: TGTGCCAGCAGCTTAGATCACGGGACAGTGAATTCACCCCTCCACTTT.

This chain joins TRBV2 and TRBJ1-6; 8 bases align to TRBD1. The germline CDR1 and CDR2 sequences are SNHLY and FYNNEI. V trimming: 6 bases; J trimming: 5 bases; junction bases outside the gene matches: 6. CDR3 length equals 15 residues. In nucleotides, the CDR3 is TGTGCCAGCAGCATGCAGGGGGCGAATAATTCACCCCTCCACTTT. This gives the protein CASSMQGANNSPLHF.

V is TRBV11-3 and J is TRBJ2-1; 9 bases are shared with TRBD2. V shed 1 base, J shed 9 bases, and the junction held 7 bases outside the gene matches. In germline, CDR1 is SGHNT, CDR2 YENEEA. The CDR3 totals 15 residues. The CDR3 region has the DNA TGTGCCAGCAGCTTAGCGCGGGAGGGCCGGGTTGAGCAGTTCTTC. Translation gives CASSLAREGRVEQFF.

This clone was seen more than once but under ten times. The chain combines TRBV7-9 with TRBJ1-2; the D gene is possibly TRBD1 (5 bases). This CDR3 has 12 residues. The V gene lost 2 bases and the J gene lost 6 bases, with 7 bases spanning the gap. The germline V gene encodes CDR1 SEHNR and CDR2 FQNEAQ (reference sequence). The CDR3 region has the DNA TGTGCCAGCAGCTTAAAGGGGCATGGCTACACCTTC. It specifies CASSLKGHGYTF.

This clone was seen a single time. The rearrangement uses TRBV13 and TRBJ2-1; 9 bases are shared with TRBD2. Germline V gene data show CDR1 as PRHDT and CDR2 as FYEKMQ (reference sequence). V was pared by 4 bases and J by 7 bases, with 8 bases of the junction left unmatched. The CDR3 covers 15 residues. The CDR3 DNA sequence: TGTGCCAGCAGCTGGGGCGGGAGGGCCGGAAATGAGCAGTTCTTC. Its protein product is CASSWGGRAGNEQFF.

The chain links TRBV30 to TRBJ2-1; 8 bases agree with TRBD2. The trim removed 2 bases at V and 2 bases at J, leaving 5 bases unmatched. The V gene's germline CDR1 is GTSNPN and CDR2 SVGIG (reference sequence). The CDR3 has 15 amino acids. As DNA, the CDR3 is TGTGCCTGGAGTCTAGGGCGGGGGGCCTACAATGAGCAGTTCTTC. This codes for CAWSLGRGAYNEQFF. The full variable domain, in which reference TRBV30 and TRBJ2-1 provide the parts outside the CDR3, is SQTIHQWPATLVQPVGSPLSLECTVEGTSNPNLYWYRQAAGRGLQLLFYSVGIGQISSEVPQNLSASRPQDRQFILSSKKLLLSDSGFYLCAWSLGRGAYNEQFFGPGTRLTVL.

This clone appeared once. The J gene is TRBJ2-7, the V gene TRBV13; unclear D gene. The CDR3 runs 14 residues. Trimming stripped 3 bases from V and 0 bases from J, with 9 bases between. Germline lookup yields CDR1 PRHDT and CDR2 FYEKMQ (reference sequence). The CDR3 region has the DNA TGTGCCAGCAGCTTCTTCGCTAGCTCCTACGAGCAGTACGTC. This sequence encodes CASSFFASSYEQYV.

This chain joins TRBV6-5 and TRBJ1-2; D not resolved. The germline V gene encodes CDR1 MNHEY and CDR2 SVGAGI. Trimming removed 7 bases from V and 1 base from J, with 13 bases in between. This CDR3 comprises 14 residues. CDR3 sequence (DNA): TGTGCCAGCAACCCAGGCGGGGTTAACTATGGCTACACCTTC. It encodes CASNPGGVNYGYTF.

This rearrangement joins TRBV6-2 or TRBV6-3 to TRBJ1-3; D remains ambiguous. Trimming shortened V by 2 bases and J by 0 bases, and 11 bases separated the two germline ends. The CDR3 loop spans 16 amino acids. Germline values: CDR1 MNHEY, CDR2 SVGEGT. The CDR3 DNA reads TGTGCCAGCAGTTACGGGCACGTCGTCTCTGGAAACACCATATATTTT. This translates into CASSYGHVVSGNTIYF.

This chain links TRBV7-6 with TRBJ2-5, with 9 bases identical to TRBD2. Germline V gene data show CDR1 as SGHVS and CDR2 as FNYEAQ. V shed 1 base and J 5 bases; nucleotides not matched to a gene: 8. There are 16 residues in the CDR3. CDR3 residues: CASSLGSGGLSETQYF. Here the CDR3 DNA reads TGTGCCAGCAGCTTAGGCAGCGGGGGGCTTTCGGAGACCCAGTACTTC.

This chain uses TRBV27 with TRBJ2-2; possibly TRBD1 for D (5 bases). The V end was cut by 4 bases, the J end by 0 bases, with 15 bases between. This CDR3 is built from 17 residues. Looked up from germline, CDR1 is MNHEY and CDR2 is SMNVEV (reference sequence). CDR3 region: CASSSESQGTNTGELFF. The CDR3 DNA sequence: TGTGCCAGCAGTTCGGAATCGCAGGGAACGAACACCGGGGAGCTGTTTTTT.

V gene TRBV5-1 combines with J gene TRBJ1-4, with a weak D call TRBD1 (6 bases). The V gene lost 4 bases and the J gene lost 2 bases, with 12 bases spanning the gap. The CDR3 totals 15 residues. Germline CDR1 is SGHRS and CDR2 is YFSETQ. CDR3 region: CASSGGGVTNEKLFF. DNA of the CDR3: TGCGCCAGCAGCGGAGGGGGGGTCACTAATGAAAAACTGTTTTTT.

The chain recombines TRBV5-1 with TRBJ2-3; no clear D gene. The ends were cut back, 0 bases at V and 4 bases at J, with 6 bases in the middle. Germline V gene sequence: CDR1 SGHRS, CDR2 YFSETQ. The CDR3 covers 13 residues. In DNA, the CDR3 is TGCGCCAGCAGCTTGGCCGCGTCAGATACGCAGTATTTT. It codes for CASSLAASDTQYF.

The V call is TRBV24-1, the J call TRBJ2-5, with a possible D match to TRBD1 (6 bases). The CDR3 is 14 amino acids. Germline lookup yields CDR1 KGHDR and CDR2 SFDVKD. The V gene lost 3 bases and the J gene lost 5 bases, with 12 bases spanning the gap. Here the CDR3 reads CATSDEQGTETQYF. Written as DNA, the CDR3 is TGTGCCACCAGTGATGAACAGGGTACGGAGACCCAGTACTTC.

The chain recombines TRBV27 with TRBJ1-1; D is undetermined. The germline CDR1 and CDR2 sequences are MNHEY and SMNVEV (reference sequence). The CDR3 is 8 residues long. Trimming left V 8 bases short and J 9 bases short, with 4 bases between. The CDR3 reads CASLKAFF. The CDR3, as DNA: TGTGCCAGCCTTAAAGCTTTCTTT.